This T cell receptor beta chain was documented in a study of control samples from healthy donors and cancer patients. This table comes from immunoSEQ multiplex PCR, and its TCRdb copy is limited to in-frame clones, with some not included. The table has around 20,000 clones, approximately 82% seen once. J was trimmed by 6 bases and V by 3 bases; bases with no gene match: 11. The CDR3 has 15 residues. CDR1 and CDR2 from the germline V gene are LGHDT and YNNKEL (reference sequence). The sequenced sample was PBMCs. The V call is TRBV3-1 (or the pseudogene TRBV3-2), the J call TRBJ2-7, with 7 bases identical to TRBD2. This sequence was found in a man aged 80 or over with head and neck cancer. CDR3 amino acids: CASSHGLVGKGEQYF. CDR3 nucleotides: TGTGCCAGCAGCCACGGACTAGTCGGTAAGGGCGAGCAGTACTTC.